Here is one T cell receptor (beta chain) with its context. Antigen specificity is unknown. These data come from a study of identical twins. CDR1 is SQVTM and CDR2 is ANQGSEA in the germline V gene. The V end lost 3 bases, the J end lost 7 bases, and 13 bases lay between the germline ends. The CDR3 runs 12 residues. TCRdb called the 5' RACE reads again in MiXCR, with one record for every CDR3 protein. The sample has 1.5 million to 2 million distinct CDR3 sequences; 32% are singletons. Study-level results: The authors drew conclusions from cross-sectional statistical analysis rather than following the same donors. Abundant beta clonotypes from cord blood bore fewer insertions; memory repertoires lacked this pattern. Researchers caution that invariant MAIT and iNKT cells could partly confound zero-insertion analyses.

The sequence was collected from a newborn girl in good health. This rearrangement joins TRBV29-1 to TRBJ2-7; D possibly corresponds to TRBD1 (5 bases). The sequencing input was cord blood. The CDR3 DNA reads as TGCAGCGTTGATCTGCTGGACAATGAGCAGTACTTC. Its protein product is CSVDLLDNEQYF.